Listed below are T cell receptor beta chains from one sample, sequenced in a study of cytomegalovirus exposure and HLA in healthy donors. Repertoires were generated with immunoSEQ multiplex PCR, while TCRdb's copy carries only in-frame clones and drops some. The table has over 150,000 clones, about 76% seen once. The sequenced sample was PBMCs. The receptors were sampled from a man aged 25 to 45 in good health and CMV-seropositive. CDR3s include the opening cysteine and the closing phenylalanine or tryptophan. The D gene is left open where the match is weak. The size entry is marked missing in some rows and otherwise reads once, few, many or a size class.

clone_size,v_call,j_call,d_call,cdr3_length,cdr3_nt,cdr3_aa
-,TRBV18,TRBJ2-5,-,15,TGTGCCAGCTCACCGAGCAGGGGACCGCAAGAGACCCAGTACTTC,CASSPSRGPQETQYF
-,TRBV5-1,TRBJ1-2,TRBD1,13,TGCGCCAGCAGCGGGACAGGGAACTATGGCTACACCTTC,CASSGTGNYGYTF
-,TRBV30,TRBJ2-5,TRBD2,16,TGTGCCTGGAGAGCCTTATCGGAACTAGCGGGAGAGACCCAGTACTTC,CAWRALSELAGETQYF
-,TRBV19,TRBJ1-2,-,13,TGTGCCAGTAGTATTTTGACAGACTATGGCTACACCTTC,CASSILTDYGYTF
-,TRBV11-2,TRBJ1-2,TRBD1,12,TGTGCCAGCAGCCAGGGACAGTATGGCTACACCTTC,CASSQGQYGYTF
-,TRBV6-1,TRBJ2-3,TRBD1,15,TGTGCCACCACAAGGACAGGGCCCCTCACAGATACGCAGTATTTT,CATTRTGPLTDTQYF
once,TRBV15,TRBJ2-1,TRBD2,18,TGTGCCACCAGCAGAGATTGGACCTCCGGGACTAGCGGCAATGAGCAGTTCTTC,CATSRDWTSGTSGNEQFF
-,TRBV11-1,TRBJ2-1,TRBD2,15,TGTGCCAGCAGCGCCGGGACTAGACTTTTCGATGAGCAGTTCTTC,CASSAGTRLFDEQFF
once,TRBV21-1,TRBJ2-3,-,14,TGTGCCCTGGGCAGCGGGGAACCCACAGATACGCAGTATTTT,CALGSGEPTDTQYF
-,TRBV11-2,TRBJ2-3,TRBD2,17,TGTGCCAGCAGCCCACGGGCTAGCGGGGGGGCAGCAGATACGCAGTATTTT,CASSPRASGGAADTQYF
-,TRBV29-1,TRBJ1-1,TRBD1,15,TGCAGCGTCAATGGACAGGAGTGGATGAACACTGAAGCTTTCTTT,CSVNGQEWMNTEAFF
-,TRBV9,TRBJ1-1,-,16,TGTGCCAGCAGCGTAGCACCAGGGCTCATGAACACTGAAGCTTTCTTT,CASSVAPGLMNTEAFF
-,TRBV7-2,TRBJ1-5,-,13,TGTGCCAGCAGCTTTACTCTAGGCCAGCCCCAGCATTTT,CASSFTLGQPQHF
-,TRBV7-8,TRBJ1-2,TRBD1,14,TGTGCCAGCAGCCCCCGGGACAGGGGCTATGGCTACACCTTC,CASSPRDRGYGYTF
once,TRBV2,TRBJ2-2,TRBD1,14,TGTGCCAGCAGACAGGGGGCGAACACCGGGGAGCTGTTTTTT,CASRQGANTGELFF
few,TRBV28,TRBJ2-7,TRBD1,15,TGTGCCAGCCGCACGACAGGGAGCTACTCCTACGAGCAGTACTTC,CASRTTGSYSYEQYF
-,TRBV19,TRBJ2-7,TRBD2,14,TGTGCCAGCCGGGCAGCGGGGAGCTCCTACGAGCAGTACTTC,CASRAAGSSYEQYF
once,TRBV5-6,TRBJ1-6,-,16,TGTGCCAGCAGCTTGGTTACAGCCGCCTATAATTCACCCCTCCACTTT,CASSLVTAAYNSPLHF
-,TRBV6-4,TRBJ1-1,-,13,TGTGCCAGCAGTCGTGAGGGAAACACTGAAGCTTTCTTT,CASSREGNTEAFF
-,TRBV5-1,TRBJ2-3,TRBD1,15,TGCGCCAGCAGCTTGGGACAGGGCCCCACAGATACGCAGTATTTT,CASSLGQGPTDTQYF
-,TRBV28,TRBJ1-5,TRBD1,17,TGTGCCAGCAGATACCGACACAGGGGGCTATTTAATCAGCCCCAGCATTTT,CASRYRHRGLFNQPQHF
few,TRBV6-1,TRBJ1-1,-,15,TGTGCCAGCAGTGAAGAACAGGGTGTACGGACTGAAGCTTTCTTT,CASSEEQGVRTEAFF
once,TRBV11-2,TRBJ1-2,-,14,TGTGCCAGCAGCTTAGGTAGCCTCTACGGCGGCTACACCTTC,CASSLGSLYGGYTF
-,TRBV9,TRBJ2-3,-,15,TGTGCCAGCAGCGCCACAGGGTTCCTCGGGGATACGCAGTATTTT,CASSATGFLGDTQYF
few,TRBV18,TRBJ2-3,-,13,TGTGCCAGCTCACCACCACAGACAGATACGCAGTATTTT,CASSPPQTDTQYF
-,TRBV9,TRBJ2-7,-,14,TGTGCCAGCAGCGCCTTTCCGGGGATGTACGAGCAGTACTTC,CASSAFPGMYEQYF
-,TRBV27,TRBJ1-6,-,15,TGTGCCAGCACCCCCGGGACACATCGGAATTCACCCCTCCACTTT,CASTPGTHRNSPLHF
-,TRBV28,TRBJ1-4,-,12,TGTGCCAGCAGTAGCTTCAATGAAAAACTGTTTTTT,CASSSFNEKLFF
-,TRBV2,TRBJ1-6,TRBD1,14,TGTGCCAGCAGTGGCACAGGGGCGAATTCACCCCTCCACTTT,CASSGTGANSPLHF
-,TRBV5-1,TRBJ2-5,TRBD1,15,TGCGCCAGCAGCGGGGGGACAGGGTCGGCAGAGACCCAGTACTTC,CASSGGTGSAETQYF
-,TRBV5-5,TRBJ1-1,-,14,TGTGCCAGCAGTTTTGGGGGGGCGACCACTGAAGCTTTCTTT,CASSFGGATTEAFF
-,TRBV11-2,TRBJ2-7,-,16,TGTGCCAGCAGCTTCAACCAGGTCCCCGGGGCCTACGAGCAGTACTTC,CASSFNQVPGAYEQYF
-,TRBV11-3,TRBJ2-1,TRBD2,18,TGTGCCAGCAGCTTCCCGGGACTAGCGCTGAGCTCCTACAATGAGCAGTTCTTC,CASSFPGLALSSYNEQFF
few,TRBV4-3,TRBJ1-1,-,16,TGCGCCAGCAGCCAAGGGTATAAAGGGGGGAACACTGAAGCTTTCTTT,CASSQGYKGGNTEAFF
-,TRBV9,TRBJ2-7,TRBD2,17,TGTGCCAGCAGCGCCCAACCCTCGACTAGCGGGATCTACGAGCAGTACTTC,CASSAQPSTSGIYEQYF